This T cell receptor (beta chain) appears in the sequencing data of a study of cytomegalovirus exposure and HLA in healthy donors. Findings and limits, study-wide: Previous analysis showed most TCR beta V segments were productive about 87% or about 30% of the time.

V was clipped by 6 bases and J by 3 bases, with 9 bases between them. The germline V gene encodes CDR1 MNHNY and CDR2 SVGAGI (reference sequence). There are 13 residues in the CDR3. The study ran its PCR with 60 Vbeta and 13 Jbeta primers. Some clones are missing from TCRdb's copy, which holds only in-frame ones; the method was immunoSEQ multiplex PCR. The sample carries about 110,000 clones, roughly 70% recorded once. This clone was detected a few times. Antigen specificity is unknown. The genes are TRBV6-6 and TRBJ1-3; perhaps TRBD1 as D (5 bases). The sequence came from a man aged 35 to 55 in good health and CMV-seropositive. Material: PBMCs. The CDR3 here is CASRRGLGNTIYF. The CDR3 bases are TGTGCCAGCAGGCGGGGCCTTGGAAACACCATATATTTT.